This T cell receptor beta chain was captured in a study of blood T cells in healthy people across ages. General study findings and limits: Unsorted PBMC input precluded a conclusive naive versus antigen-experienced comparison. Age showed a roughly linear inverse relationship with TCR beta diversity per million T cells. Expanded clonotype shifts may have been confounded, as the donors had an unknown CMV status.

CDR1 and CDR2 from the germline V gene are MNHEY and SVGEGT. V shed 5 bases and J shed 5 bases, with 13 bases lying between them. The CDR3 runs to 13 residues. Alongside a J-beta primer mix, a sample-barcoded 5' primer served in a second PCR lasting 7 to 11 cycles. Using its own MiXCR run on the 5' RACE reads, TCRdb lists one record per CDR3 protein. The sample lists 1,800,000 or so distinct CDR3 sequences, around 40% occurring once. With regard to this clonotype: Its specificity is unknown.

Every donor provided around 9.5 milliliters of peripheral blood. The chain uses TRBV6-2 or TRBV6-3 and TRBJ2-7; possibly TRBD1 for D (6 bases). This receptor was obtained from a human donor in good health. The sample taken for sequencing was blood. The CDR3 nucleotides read TGTGCCAGCAGTATCCTCAGGGGCCACGAGCAGTACTTC. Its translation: CASSILRGHEQYF.